A selection of T cell receptor beta chains follows, all from one sample in a study of tumor-infiltrating T cells and Merkel cell polyomavirus. Profiling relied on immunoSEQ multiplex PCR, and the TCRdb table lists in-frame clones only, not all of them. Altogether around 900 clones are present, approximately 90% being singletons, with the ten largest covering around 10%. Sequenced input: lymph node tissue. These receptor sequences come from a woman in her 70s with Merkel cell carcinoma. CDR3s include the opening cysteine and the closing phenylalanine or tryptophan. The D gene is left open where the match is weak. Expanded clones are given a class, and other clones once, few, many or no size at all.

D gene	clone size	V gene	J gene	CDR3 DNA	CDR3 protein
TRBD2	.	TRBV12-5	TRBJ2-1	TGTGCTAGTGGTTTGGCACTAGCGACCAACAATGAGCAGTTCTTC	CASGLALATNNEQFF
.	.	TRBV19	TRBJ1-4	TGTGCCAGTAGTATTGGGGGCCCGAGCAAACTGTTTTTT	CASSIGGPSKLFF
TRBD2	.	TRBV11-1	TRBJ2-1	TGTGCCAGCAGCCTACGACTAGCGGGAGGAAGAGAGCAGTTCTTC	CASSLRLAGGREQFF
.	.	TRBV10-3	TRBJ1-1	TGTGCCATCAGTGCGGGGGAGAACACTGAAGCTTTCTTT	CAISAGENTEAFF
.	.	TRBV4-3	TRBJ1-5	TGCGCCAGCAGCCAAGATCGGGGAGGGGATAGCAATCAGCCCCAGCATTTT	CASSQDRGGDSNQPQHF
TRBD2	.	TRBV19	TRBJ2-1	TGTGCCAGTAGTAGAGCGGGAGTTAATGAGCAGTTCTTC	CASSRAGVNEQFF
TRBD2	.	TRBV5-3	TRBJ2-2	TGTGCCAGAAGCAACGGGACTAGCGGGAGAAGGGCCACCGGGGAGCTGTTTTTT	CARSNGTSGRRATGELFF
.	.	TRBV5-4	TRBJ2-7	TGTGCCAGCAGCTTTCAAGGGGCCCACGAGCAGTACTTC	CASSFQGAHEQYF
.	.	TRBV7-8	TRBJ2-1	TGTGCCAGCAGCTTAGAGGCGGGTGGCACCTACAATGAGCAGTTCTTC	CASSLEAGGTYNEQFF
TRBD2	.	TRBV9	TRBJ2-3	TGTGCCAGCAGCGTAGCCGGGGGAGGGAGCGGGGGGGCCCAAGATACGCAGTATTTT	CASSVAGGGSGGAQDTQYF
.	.	TRBV29-1	TRBJ1-5	TGCAGCGTTAGGGACAACCATAATCAGCCCCAGCATTTT	CSVRDNHNQPQHF
TRBD2	.	TRBV27	TRBJ2-3	TGTGCCAGCAGTATACTAGCGGGAGGGGACACAGATACGCAGTATTTT	CASSILAGGDTDTQYF
.	.	TRBV7-2	TRBJ2-5	TGTGCCAGCAGCTTAGTGGGGAGCCAAGAGACCCAGTACTTC	CASSLVGSQETQYF
.	.	TRBV13	TRBJ2-5	TGTGCCAGCAGCTCCCGGGACAATACTGGGGACCAGTACTTC	CASSSRDNTGDQYF
.	once	TRBV5-4	TRBJ2-3	TGTGCCAGCAGCTTGGACTTCACAGATACGCAGTATTTT	CASSLDFTDTQYF
.	.	TRBV9	TRBJ2-5	TGTGCCAGCAGCCTCTGGGACAGCCGGGGGGAGACCCAGTACTTC	CASSLWDSRGETQYF
.	.	TRBV6-1	TRBJ2-3	TGTGCCAGCAGCCACACAGATACGCAGTATTTT	CASSHTDTQYF
TRBD1	.	TRBV30	TRBJ2-7	TGCGCCTGGGGAATCACCGGGACAGGGGGTTACGAGCAGTACTTC	CAWGITGTGGYEQYF
.	once	TRBV21-1	TRBJ1-6	TGTGCCAGCAGCACCCCGGGACAGGGTAATTCACCCCTCCACTTT	CASSTPGQGNSPLHF
TRBD1	.	TRBV6-5	TRBJ2-5	TGTGCCAGCAGTTACTACAGGGGGTCCCAAGAGACCCAGTACTTC	CASSYYRGSQETQYF
.	.	TRBV5-4	TRBJ1-1	TGTGCCAGCAGCTTGGATTGGGGGCCTGAAGCTTTCTTT	CASSLDWGPEAFF
.	.	TRBV5-1	TRBJ2-7	TGCGCCAGCAGCTTGGTTTCAGGTGCCTACGAGCAGTACTTC	CASSLVSGAYEQYF
.	.	TRBV5-5	TRBJ2-1	TGTGCCAGCAGCCTGGTGGGGGGGGGCGCCCACAATGAGCAGTTCTTC	CASSLVGGGAHNEQFF
TRBD1	.	TRBV27	TRBJ1-6	TGTGCCAGCAGTACACTACAGGGGAGTTCACCCCTCCACTTT	CASSTLQGSSPLHF
TRBD1	.	TRBV4-2	TRBJ2-2	TGTGCCAGCAGCCGCGGGACAGGGGCGAACACCGGGGAGCTGTTTTTT	CASSRGTGANTGELFF
.	.	TRBV6-5	TRBJ1-1	TGTGCCAGCAGTTACGAATACGCGCGGACTGAAGCTTTCTTT	CASSYEYARTEAFF
.	.	TRBV5-1	TRBJ2-3	TGCGCCAGCAGCTCGCAAACTAGCACAGATACGCAGTATTTT	CASSSQTSTDTQYF
TRBD2	.	TRBV6-1	TRBJ2-5	TGTGCCAGCAGTGTACTAGCGGGAGGGCAAGAGACCCAGTACTTC	CASSVLAGGQETQYF
.	.	TRBV9	TRBJ2-5	TGTGCCAGCAGCGTTTATGGGGGCAAGGAGACCCAGTACTTC	CASSVYGGKETQYF